What follows describes a single T cell receptor beta chain. This clone has a single count. Its binding antigen is unknown. No base qualities exist here, and no much larger clone lies one base off it. Library preparation used the immunoSEQ multiplex PCR assay. The multiplex PCR relied on a mix of 60 forward primers for TCR Vbeta segments and 13 reverse primers for TCR Jbeta segments. A multiplex PCR assay on genomic DNA amplified the CDR3 region of rearranged TCR beta genes. The amplified TCR beta libraries were sequenced on the Illumina HiSeq System as 87-base-pair reads. The study's own analysis went as follows. Across the 500 to 750 repertoires, a later analysis counted 80 million or so unique TCR beta chains, 9.5 million to 13 million of which were shared by at least two donors. Raw reads were error-corrected and collapsed into unique sequences with a nearest-neighbor algorithm that merged closely related sequences to remove PCR and sequencing errors. CDR3 sequences were aligned to IMGT reference sequences to assign V, D and J gene segments. For a sequence to be retained, at least a six-nucleotide match to both a V gene segment and a J gene segment was required. A rearrangement counted as productive if the CDR3 had no stop codons and remained in frame with V and J, and every other rearrangement counted as non-productive. Following IMGT convention, CDR3 was defined as the stretch from the second conserved V-encoded cysteine to the conserved J-encoded phenylalanine. The earlier analysis of about 640 of the donors excluded any sequence lacking an unambiguous match to a single V gene segment. An earlier analysis of approximately 590 of the donors called V segments functional above 56.7% productive rearrangements and segregating when the between-donor standard deviation exceeded 5%. A statistical classification framework was built to diagnose cytomegalovirus status from the catalog of TCR beta chain sequences. A later analysis assigned V and J genes by comparing TCR nucleotide sequences with IMGT/GENE-DB human TR gene sequences. A later analysis assigned CDR3 sequences and most-parsimonious VDJ recombination scenarios with the TCRdist pipeline. In a later analysis, every TCR beta chain was defined by the combination of its CDR3 amino acid sequence and its V-gene family, and reads without a unique V-gene family were dropped. A later analysis removed several hundred highly shared, low-generation-probability nucleotide sequences to deal with suspected cross-contamination and a sequencing artifact. For each public chain, a later analysis derived a clonal expansion index from normalized ranks of inferred template counts within each repertoire. Generation probabilities in a later analysis came from a VDJ recombination model fitted to out-of-frame rearrangements, and those results were checked against IGoR. In a later analysis, TCR-TCR, TCR-HLA and TCR-CMV co-occurrence was scored with hypergeometric tests, and a repertoire-size bias correction was applied to TCR pairs. In a later analysis, false discovery rates were estimated by permuting HLA or CMV assignments 20 times. In a later analysis, co-occurring TCRs were grouped using DBSCAN, with TCRdist sequence similarity added in when clustering inside HLA-allele-positive subsets. Repertoires with fewer than 30,000 or more than 120,000 public chains, plus five repertoires with anomalous nucleotide sharing, were excluded from co-occurrence clustering. TCRdb limited this immuneACCESS table to in-frame rearrangements with V and J called. A share of clones is missing; checked studies link under half to unresolved V genes, and the rest is unexplained. The DNA was the basis for D and trimming; V, J and clone size are from that table. Present in this sample are 150,000 or so clones, around 67% of which were seen just once. 1.5% to 2% of the sample comes from the top ten.

The data stem from a study of cytomegalovirus exposure and HLA in healthy donors listed by TCRdb under 2017. With respect to the entire study: An earlier analysis of around 600 of the donors reported about 250 Gb of sequence data and roughly 110 million unique TCR beta sequences from about 200 million T cells. Roughly 310 gigabases of sequencing data and tens of millions of unique TCR sequences were included in an early release covering about 700 HLA-typed donors. The genetic ancestry cluster associated with self-reported Caucasian donors included 80% to 90% of the roughly 390 genotyped donors. The aim of the study was to test whether cataloging public T cell receptors could identify signatures of past pathogen exposure. The study used immunosequencing to profile the T cell repertoires of 600 to 850 subjects and linked those repertoires to cytomegalovirus serostatus. Along with the roughly 700-subject first cohort, a separate validation cohort of over 90 different subjects was used. High-throughput TCR immunosequencing, statistical association of individual TCRs with disease status, and machine learning were combined to predict cytomegalovirus infection status. In a later analysis, previously published TCR beta repertoires from hundreds of donors were re-analyzed and high-resolution HLA genotyping was added so that TCR occurrence patterns could be studied. Rather than using new phenotypic data, the later analysis identified candidate immune exposures from TCR beta sequences and from how often those sequences occurred across donors. In an earlier analysis of about 590 of the donors, high-throughput TCR beta sequencing was used to judge whether each TCR beta V gene segment behaved as functional or pseudogenic. Donor age, sex, ethnicity and CMV serostatus were collected together with the repertoire data. A later genetic analysis used genome-wide SNP genotypes for about three fifths of the 666 donors, treating that subset as a discovery cohort. Every discovery cohort repertoire had been produced on one sequencing platform. Both class I and class II loci were covered by HLA typing, at four-digit resolution. The number of typed donors differed by locus: about 620-640 for A, B, C, DRB1 and DQB1; 500 to 550 for DQA1; approximately 610 for DPA1; and about 450 for DPB1. Several DR-DQ haplotypes were handled as single units for association and clustering, since linkage in the cohort was strong. Among several hundred genotyped donors of the cohort, an average of around 250,000 unique TCR beta nucleotide sequences was sequenced per donor, of which 15% to 20% were non-productive.

The cohort consisted of approximately 690 healthy bone marrow donors. At the time of sampling, all cohort members were nominally healthy, though unrecorded immune exposures were likely present. The donor tested CMV seronegative, placing the donor among the 352 seronegative members of the cohort. A peripheral blood sample was provided by each donor, and peripheral blood mononuclear cells were used for TCR beta sequencing. Genomic DNA extraction from the blood cell samples was performed with the Qiagen DNeasy Blood Extraction Kit. Summary of the overall study and its limitations: According to a later analysis, TCR association rates differed among HLA loci, with DRB1 alleles showing the most associated TCRs and HLA-C alleles showing the fewest. A further reported finding was that TCR beta sequences accurately predicted the HLA-A and HLA-B alleles for most subjects in the first cohort. Because counts were too low, seventeen rarely observed V segments, including chromosome 9 orphons, were excluded from the earlier analysis of around 640 of the donors. The 87-base-pair reads could not distinguish some IMGT-functional V segments, including TRBV6-2 and TRBV6-3, so those segments were excluded. The authors suggested that the approach could potentially be extended to other disease states and immunological phenotypes. This cohort had only TCR beta chains sequenced, and the lack of alpha or paired-chain data limited which features could be detected. When HLA alleles, especially DR and DQ, strongly co-occurred, TCR associations were difficult to assign to individual alleles. In a later analysis, several top co-occurrence clusters were reported to appear linked to parvovirus B19, influenza, CMV and Epstein-Barr virus. In a later analysis, most CMV-associated TCR beta chains were found to appear HLA-restricted, with HLA associations seemingly driven largely by CMV exposure. Broadly in line with IMGT annotations, most TCR beta V segments showed up in productive rearrangements about 90% or about 30% of the time in an earlier analysis of about 500 of the donors. A cluster of highly shared sequence variants was judged likely to represent a technical artifact of the sequencing pipeline. In a later analysis, more than 15,000 TCR beta sequences were associated with specific HLA alleles at a false discovery rate of 0.05. An association between a missense DCLRE1C variant and V-gene and J-gene trimming of TCR beta chains was found in a later genetic analysis and replicated in an independent cohort. In both the original and validation cohorts, the classifier was reported to diagnose cytomegalovirus status with high specificity and sensitivity. A total of 150 to 200 TCR beta chains were listed by the study as associated with cytomegalovirus. Correlated functional status among segregating V segments might be attributable to linkage disequilibrium, but an unknown experimental factor could not be ruled out. In a later genetic analysis, fewer N-insertions in productive TCRs were reported among donors in an Asian-associated ancestry cluster than the roughly 640-donor mean. A few of the identified cytomegalovirus-associated TCR beta chains were confirmed in vitro to be specific for cytomegalovirus antigens. Sequencing depth was assumed to be roughly uniform across donors in the presence/absence analyses, though that assumption may not hold. For the cohort, immune exposure information was limited to CMV serostatus. HLA typing was unavailable for some donors at each locus, so association tests used only the typed subset. Compared with equally common non-associated chains, HLA-associated TCR beta chains in a later analysis were more clonally expanded and had lower generation probabilities. Most TCR sequences were seen in very few donors, while some public TCRs were found in many individuals.

The CDR3 starts with the cysteine, ends with the phenylalanine, and has 14 residues. Only CDR3 DNA remains: 42 bases, in frame from the first base. CDR1 and CDR2 are drawn from the germline V gene (reference sequence): LNHDA, SQIVND. V is pared back by 8 bases and J by 7 bases, with 18 bases lying between the germline termini. The chain couples TRBV19 to TRBJ2-1; tentative D gene TRBD1, with 6 bases matching. This TCR was sampled from a woman between 18 and 29 years old in good health and CMV-seronegative. The sample taken for sequencing was PBMCs. This receptor has the CDR3 CASGLRVGANEQFF. The DNA sequence is TGTGCCAGTGGGCTCAGGGTGGGGGCTAATGAGCAGTTCTTC.